This T cell receptor beta chain was documented in a study of control samples from healthy donors and cancer patients. The germline V gene has CDR1 SGHTA and CDR2 FQGNSA. There are 14 residues in the CDR3. With 5 bases removed from V and 7 bases from J, the gap between germline ends came to 15 bases. Produced via immunoSEQ multiplex PCR; TCRdb's table is partial and in-frame only. Here the sample spans over 100,000 clones, about 88% being singletons. The sequence derives from a man between 50 and 59 years old in good health. The rearrangement links TRBV7-2 to TRBJ2-1; D gene uncertain. Sequencing used blood. The CDR3 region is CASSPRPLGNEQFF. CDR3 nucleotides: TGTGCCAGCAGCCCCCGTCCCCTGGGGAATGAGCAGTTCTTC.